This entry features one T cell receptor (beta chain) sequence. The antigen is unknown. This CDR3 has 13 amino acids. Looked up from germline, CDR1 is DFQATT and CDR2 is SNEGSKA (reference sequence). Between the trimmed V and J ends, which lost 4 bases and 3 bases, there was a span of 12 bases. This sample stems from a study of CD8 T cells in Susac syndrome. Study-wide results and caveats: A relatively small number of individuals underwent TCR sequencing and HLA analysis.

cDNA came from roughly 0.47 to 1 ug RNA primed by random hexamers. The TCR beta CDR3 was amplified by immunoSEQ multiplex PCR across 54 Vbeta, 13 Jbeta. TCRdb itself ran the immunoSEQ multiplex PCR reads through MiXCR, one entry per CDR3 protein. The sample consists of 100,000 to 150,000 distinct CDR3 sequences, around 94% of them appearing once. Sequencing of TCR beta was carried out in blood CD8+ and CD4+ T cells. Negative isolation yielded CD8+ and CD4+ T cells; FACS enriched TEMRA cells. The rearrangement uses TRBV20-1 and TRBJ2-5; D is uncertain. Sequencing was performed on CD4+ T cells from PBMCs. The clonotype was recovered from a human donor in good health. The CDR3 coding sequence is TGCAGTGCTACCCCCCTGACGGAAGAGACCCAGTACTTC. Amino acids: CSATPLTEETQYF.